The clone carrying this TCR beta chain showed up just a few times. The antigen remains unidentified. This sample was included in a study of human T cells and chemical hapten exposure. Across the study: Patients were given diphenylcyclopropenone on the scalp weekly across the roughly 25-week study.

As for time point: patch test 2, 6 weeks after DPC sensitization. Treatment given: therapeutic diphenylcyclopropenone sensitization with weekly scalp DPC. Alopecia patients between 18 and 70 years old and suitable for DPC were used as donors. V lost 2 bases, J lost 0 bases, and 13 bases lay in between. The CDR3 sequence is 16 residues long. The germline V gene encodes CDR1 KGHSH and CDR2 LQKENI. Study outcomes and limitations: With alopecia, donors may have immune responses unlike healthy people's. Relative to controls, expanded TCRs formed significantly more large CDR3 similarity clusters.

TCRdb reprocessed the RACE reads via MiXCR and lists one record per CDR3 protein. The sample contains roughly 100,000 distinct CDR3 sequences, about a tenth of which appear only once. Sample: whole blood, taken in connection with sensitization to the hapten diphenylcyclopropenone (DPC). This chain uses TRBV18 with TRBJ1-1; D call uncertain. The source is a woman in her thirties or forties with alopecia areata. Some clones in this sample may be carry-over from other donors' samples. CDR3 sequence (DNA): TGTGCCAGCTCACCAAACGAACAGCAAATGAACACTGAAGCTTTCTTT. Translated: CASSPNEQQMNTEAFF.